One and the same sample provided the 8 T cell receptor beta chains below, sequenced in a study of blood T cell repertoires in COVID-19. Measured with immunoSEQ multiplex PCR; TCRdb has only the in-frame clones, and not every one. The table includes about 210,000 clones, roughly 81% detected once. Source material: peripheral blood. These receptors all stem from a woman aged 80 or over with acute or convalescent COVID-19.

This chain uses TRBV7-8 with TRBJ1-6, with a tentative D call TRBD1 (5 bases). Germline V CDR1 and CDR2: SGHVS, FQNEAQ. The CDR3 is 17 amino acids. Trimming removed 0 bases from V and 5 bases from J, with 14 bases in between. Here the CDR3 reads CASSLAVSGVNNSPLHF. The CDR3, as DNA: TGTGCCAGCAGCTTAGCTGTATCGGGGGTTAATAATTCACCCCTCCACTTT. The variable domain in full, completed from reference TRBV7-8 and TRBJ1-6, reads GAGVSQSPRYKVAKRGQDVALRCDPISGHVSLFWYQQALGQGPEFLTYFQNEAQLDKSGLPSDRFFAERPEGSVSTLKIQRTQQEDSAVYLCASSLAVSGVNNSPLHFGNGTRLTVT.

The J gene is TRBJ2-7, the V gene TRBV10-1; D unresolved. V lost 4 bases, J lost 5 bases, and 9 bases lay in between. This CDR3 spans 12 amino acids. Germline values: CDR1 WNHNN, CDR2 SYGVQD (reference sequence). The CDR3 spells CASSVTVNEQYF. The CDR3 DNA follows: TGCGCCAGCAGTGTTACAGTTAACGAGCAGTACTTC.

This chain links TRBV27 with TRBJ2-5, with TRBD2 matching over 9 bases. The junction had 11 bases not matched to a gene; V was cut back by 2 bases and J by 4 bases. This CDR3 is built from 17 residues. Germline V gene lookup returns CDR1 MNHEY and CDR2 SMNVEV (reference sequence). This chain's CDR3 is CASSLIGSGSARETQYF. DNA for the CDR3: TGTGCCAGCAGTTTAATAGGTAGCGGGAGTGCCCGAGAGACCCAGTACTTC.

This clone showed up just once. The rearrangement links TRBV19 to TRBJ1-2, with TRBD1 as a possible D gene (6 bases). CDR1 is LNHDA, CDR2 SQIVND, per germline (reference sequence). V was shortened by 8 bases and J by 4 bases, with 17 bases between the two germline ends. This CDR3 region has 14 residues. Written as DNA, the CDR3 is TGTGCCAGTCGAGGGGTAGGGGGTAGCTATGGCTACACCTTC. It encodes CASRGVGGSYGYTF.

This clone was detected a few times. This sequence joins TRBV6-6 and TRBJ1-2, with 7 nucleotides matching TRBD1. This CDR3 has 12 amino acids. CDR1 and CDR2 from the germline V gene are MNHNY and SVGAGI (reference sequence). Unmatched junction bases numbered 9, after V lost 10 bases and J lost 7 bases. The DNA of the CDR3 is TGTGCCACGGGGGTAACAGGGGTTGGCTACACCTTC. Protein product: CATGVTGVGYTF.

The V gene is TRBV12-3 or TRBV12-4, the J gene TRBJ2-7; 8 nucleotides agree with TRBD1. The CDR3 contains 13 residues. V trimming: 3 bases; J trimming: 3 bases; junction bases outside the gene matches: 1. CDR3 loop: CASSLGQDYEQYF. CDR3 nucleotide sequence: TGTGCCAGCAGTTTGGGACAGGACTACGAGCAGTACTTC.

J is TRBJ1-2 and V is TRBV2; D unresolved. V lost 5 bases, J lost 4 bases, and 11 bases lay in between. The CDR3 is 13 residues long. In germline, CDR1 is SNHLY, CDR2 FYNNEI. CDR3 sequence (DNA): TGTGCCAGCAGTTTGAGAGGGATCTATGGCTACACCTTC. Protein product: CASSLRGIYGYTF.

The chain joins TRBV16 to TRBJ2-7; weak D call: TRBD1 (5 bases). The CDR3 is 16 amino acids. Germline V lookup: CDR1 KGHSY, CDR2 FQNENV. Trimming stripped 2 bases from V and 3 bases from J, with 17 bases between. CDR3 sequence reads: CASSQRAAGHLYEQYF. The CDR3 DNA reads TGTGCCAGCAGCCAACGGGCTGCAGGGCACCTCTACGAGCAGTACTTC.